This T cell receptor beta chain was captured in a study of T cells in Graves' hyperthyroidism and ophthalmopathy (dated by TCRdb to the late 2010s). Regarding the study in general: Peripheral blood was sampled at the time of initial diagnosis, prior to any treatment. To identify TCR V-J signatures that set the groups apart, the researchers used a discovery cohort of 90 to 100 patients, made up of around 42 with Graves' ophthalmopathy and 57 with stable Graves' hyperthyroidism. Prospective prediction of ophthalmopathy was tested in an independent validation cohort consisting of 18 hyperthyroidism patients and over 15 patients who later progressed to ophthalmopathy. After sampling, hyperthyroidism patients received methimazole starting at 30 mg daily, and ophthalmopathy patients received high-dose intravenous methylprednisolone. The paper reports TCR Vbeta CDR3 sequencing of fewer than 150 peripheral blood samples: around 45 ophthalmopathy, under 80 hyperthyroidism and around 17 progressor patients. In addition, the study compared T-cell repertoires in thyroid tissue and in blood from six Graves' hyperthyroidism patients. The roughly 100 discovery patients were randomly divided into training and test sets at a 7:3 ratio.

The CDR3 numbers 14 residues from cysteine through phenylalanine. Kept here is only the CDR3 DNA, which spans 42 bases and is read in frame from base 1. Cut back by 6 bases and 6 bases, the V and J ends lie 14 bases apart. CDR1 and CDR2, per the germline V gene, are MNHEY and SVGEGT. This clonotype was counted between two and nine times. Its specific antigen is unknown. The input lacks base qualities; no much larger clone sits a single base away. Overall study results and their limits: Sample size was not statistically predetermined, and investigators were not blinded to group allocation. Blood samples also contained most of the expanded thyroid clonotypes (frequency above 0.001), which suggests that blood repertoires may reflect thyroid immune responses. Ophthalmopathy was separated from stable hyperthyroidism by a 13 V-J signature model, with approximately 86% sensitivity and about 81% specificity obtained in cross-validation and 80%/75% obtained in testing. In validation, progression to ophthalmopathy was predicted by the model with more than 65% sensitivity and roughly 76% specificity, a median of roughly 6.4 months before onset.

Amplification of TCR beta CDR3 regions was carried out from RNA transcripts. The TCR CDR3 was subjected to a first round of RT-PCR using the HTBI primer set and the Qiagen OneStep RT-PCR kit. Libraries were constructed in a second round of multiplex PCR, after which size selection and purification were performed. Libraries were sequenced paired-end with 100 bp reads on an Illumina HiSeq2000. As for the original processing: SOAPnuke was used to process the raw data, with reads discarded if the reads contained adapters or uncalled bases, had a mean Phred below 15, or lacked an exact constant-primer or identifier match. COPE v1.2.5 was used to merge high-quality paired reads, and clonotypes were defined as unique nucleotide sequences. Clonotypes were aligned to IMGT TRBV, TRBD and TRBJ reference segments using MiTCR v1.1. The analysis was restricted to V-J combinations with a frequency above 0.0001, which together covered 99.2% of the repertoires. The TCS score was defined as F50 (clonal expansion) divided by E x V (chaos), with BLOSUM62-based TCRdist calculated between CDR3 peptides within each V-J. Welch's t-statistics and random forest reduced just over 500 V-J features to 13, which were used in a naive Bayes classifier (R e1071). The public reads were reprocessed in TCRdb via fastp at Q25 and MiXCR, keeping in-frame beta chains. CDR3 protein duplicates are merged, each entry listing the most common genes and DNA. In this record, the V and J calls reflect TCRdb's handling and not the investigators' own analysis. This sample lists 450,000 to 600,000 distinct CDR3 sequences; 14% were detected once. Over 11% of the sample is taken by the ten largest.

Graves' hyperthyroidism was defined as stable when no progression to ophthalmopathy occurred over 18 months of follow-up. Hyperthyroidism patients were newly diagnosed, had a disease duration of under 2 months, and were aged 18 to 65 years. Patients with uncontrolled infections, other autoimmune diseases, pregnancy or lactation were excluded. Diagnoses were based on clinical symptoms, serum thyroxine and TRAb, thyroid ultrasound and orbital computed tomography. Ficoll-Paque density gradient centrifugation was used to isolate PBMCs from approximately 10 ml of fresh peripheral blood. Total RNA was extracted with Trizol reagent, and quality was checked on an Agilent 2100 Bioanalyzer.

The sample was blood. The V and J genes are TRBV6-2 or TRBV6-3 and TRBJ2-2; no D gene call is confident. The receptor was isolated from a woman between 35 and 50 years old with Graves' hyperthyroidism. The DNA reads TGTGCCAGCAGGGCTCCGGGCGCTTCCGGGGAGCTGTTTTTT. It translates as CASRAPGASGELFF.